The 11 T cell receptor beta chains below were found in one sample sequenced in a study of control samples from healthy donors and cancer patients. Sequenced by immunoSEQ multiplex PCR; TCRdb stores in-frame clones only, minus some. The table lists 150,000 or so clones, around 96% of them singletons. The sequenced sample consisted of blood. These receptors were obtained from a man aged 35 to 55 in good health.

The chain combines TRBV7-2 with TRBJ1-2; D is possibly TRBD1 (6 bases). The CDR3 length is 13 residues. CDR1 is SGHTA and CDR2 is FQGNSA in the germline V gene. Between the trimmed V and J ends, which lost 11 bases and 4 bases, there was a span of 17 bases. CDR3 sequence: CAARHRDRYGYTF. CDR3 nucleotides: TGTGCCGCACGACACAGGGATCGCTATGGCTACACCTTC.

The CDR3 region is CASSLRDRNSPLHF. For the CDR3, the DNA is TGTGCCAGCAGCCTCCGGGACAGAAATTCACCCCTCCACTTT. The gene calls are TRBV9 and TRBJ1-6; 7 bases match TRBD1. The CDR3 runs 14 residues. The germline gives CDR1 SGDLS, CDR2 YYNGEE. Unmatched junction bases numbered 5, after V lost 4 bases and J lost 7 bases.

This chain links TRBV10-2 with TRBJ1-1; maybe TRBD1 (6 bases). Between the trimmed V and J ends, which lost 8 bases and 1 base, there was a span of 14 bases. The CDR3 has 14 residues. CDR1 and CDR2 from the germline V gene are WSHSY and SAAADI. CDR3: CASRIGGQNTEAFF. In nucleotides, the CDR3 is TGCGCCAGCCGCATTGGGGGCCAGAACACTGAAGCTTTCTTT.

This chain connects TRBV4-2 to TRBJ2-7; D is unclear. V was cut by 0 bases and J by 3 bases, with 6 bases left in between. The length of the CDR3 is 13 residues. Germline CDR1 and CDR2: LGHNA and YNFKEQ. The CDR3 nucleotides are TGTGCCAGCAGCCAAGATCCGGTCTACGAGCAGTACTTC. It yields the protein CASSQDPVYEQYF.

The rearrangement joins TRBV18 to TRBJ2-7, with 9 bases fitting TRBD1. The length of the CDR3 is 15 residues. Germline CDR1 and CDR2: KGHSH and LQKENI. V lost 0 bases to trimming and J lost 1 base; unmatched junction nucleotides: 1. CDR3 nucleotide sequence: TGTGCCAGCTCACCACCGGGACAGGGTTCCTACGAGCAGTACTTC. Translating it yields CASSPPGQGSYEQYF.

This chain uses TRBV10-3 with TRBJ1-1; TRBD1 matches at 8 bases. The ends lost 2 bases at V and 4 bases at J; junction bases unmatched: 6. This CDR3 has 15 amino acids. Per germline, CDR1 ENHRY and CDR2 SYGVKD. CDR3 protein: CAISEGQGWTTEAFF. The CDR3 nucleotides are TGTGCCATCAGTGAGGGACAGGGCTGGACCACTGAAGCTTTCTTT.

The chain joins TRBV6-5 to TRBJ2-1, with 9 positions matching TRBD1. The CDR3 contains 15 residues. Trimming at V came to 4 bases and at J to 1 base, leaving 2 bases not matched to a gene. Germline lookup yields CDR1 MNHEY and CDR2 SVGAGI. In DNA form, the CDR3 reads TGTGCCAGCAGTTCGGACAGGGGATCCTACAATGAGCAGTTCTTC. Its translation: CASSSDRGSYNEQFF.

V is TRBV2 and J is TRBJ1-2; TRBD1 matches at 12 bases. V was pared by 5 bases and J by 0 bases, with 10 bases of the junction left unmatched. The CDR3 has 18 residues. Germline loops: CDR1 SNHLY, CDR2 FYNNEI. CDR3 coding DNA: TGTGCCAGCAGTCGAACCGGGACAGGGGGCCTAACTAACTATGGCTACACCTTC. Translated, it gives CASSRTGTGGLTNYGYTF. Complete variable domain (other parts from reference TRBV2 and TRBJ1-2): EPEVTQTPSHQVTQMGQEVILRCVPISNHLYFYWYRQILGQKVEFLVSFYNNEISEKSEIFDDQFSVERPDGSNFTLKIRSTKLEDSAMYFCASSRTGTGGLTNYGYTFGSGTRLTVV.

This rearrangement joins TRBV6-5 to TRBJ2-1; 8 bases agree with TRBD2. Trimming cost V 11 bases and J 11 bases; bases outside gene matches: 11. This CDR3 is 12 amino acids long. CDR1 and CDR2 from the germline V gene are MNHEY and SVGAGI. The CDR3 sequence is CAGTATSGQQFF. The CDR3 nucleotides read TGTGCCGGCACCGCCACTAGCGGCCAGCAGTTCTTC.

The chain employs TRBV6-5 and TRBJ2-6, with D unclear. Germline-derived CDR1 and CDR2 are MNHEY and SVGAGI. Trimming cost V 0 bases and J 0 bases, with 3 bases left between them. This CDR3 is built from 15 residues. The CDR3 loop is CASSYSYSGANVLTF. The CDR3 DNA is TGTGCCAGCAGTTACTCGTACTCTGGGGCCAACGTCCTGACTTTC.

The rearrangement joins TRBV4-1 to TRBJ2-7; 7 bases are shared with TRBD1. Germline V gene sequence: CDR1 MGHRA, CDR2 YSYEKL. The length of the CDR3 is 15 residues. With 1 base clipped from V and 2 bases from J, the junction kept 5 bases outside the gene matches. The CDR3 loop reads CASSQGRGSPYEQYF. CDR3 coding DNA: TGCGCCAGCAGCCAAGGCAGGGGGAGTCCCTACGAGCAGTACTTC.